This TCR beta chain was documented in a study of blood T cell repertoires in COVID-19. The CDR3 is 16 residues long. With 1 base removed from V and 0 bases from J, the gap between germline ends came to 13 bases. The V gene's germline CDR1 is SGHTA and CDR2 FQGNSA. In the authors' methods: Scientists estimated how many nucleated cells there were by amplifying reference gene primers. Assay: immunoSEQ multiplex PCR; the TCRdb copy retains only in-frame clones and omits some. V, J and clone size are taken as reported in that table, and D and trimming were inferred from the DNA itself. The data show about 190,000 clones, about three quarters seen once.

This sequence was found in an elderly woman with active or convalescent COVID-19. The sequenced sample was peripheral blood. The V gene is TRBV7-2, the J gene TRBJ2-7; TRBD1 is a possible D gene (6 bases). This chain's CDR3 is CASSLVSGQISYEQYF. As DNA, the CDR3 is TGTGCCAGCAGCTTAGTATCCGGACAGATCTCCTACGAGCAGTACTTC. Full variable domain (remainder filled in from reference TRBV7-2 and TRBJ2-7): GAGVSQSPSNKVTEKGKDVELRCDPISGHTALYWYRQSLGQGLEFLIYFQGNSAPDKSGLPSDRFSAERTGGSVSTLTIQRTQQEDSAVYLCASSLVSGQISYEQYFGPGTRLTVT.